These T cell receptor beta chains were read from a single sample in a study of PD-L1 blockade in urothelial cancer. Some clones are missing from TCRdb's copy, which holds only in-frame ones; the method was immunoSEQ multiplex PCR. The sample contains just over 35,000 clones, around 34% of which appear only once. Sample: tumor tissue, taken before atezolizumab (anti-PD-L1) treatment. The receptors here all came from a man aged 60-69 years with urothelial cancer. CDR3s include the opening cysteine and the closing phenylalanine or tryptophan. Fields, in order: V gene, D gene, clone size, J gene, CDR3 protein, CDR3 DNA. A D gene is named only where the DNA matches it firmly. The listing skips clone size in some rows; elsewhere it reads once, few, many or a size class.

>TRBV6-8|TRBD2|NA|TRBJ2-1
CASSYSSVERGGSEQFF
TGTGCCAGCAGTTACTCTTCGGTGGAGCGGGGGGGGAGTGAGCAGTTCTTC
>TRBV28|TRBD1|NA|TRBJ1-2
CASSLLQDRAGYTF
TGTGCCAGCAGTCTCCTCCAGGACAGGGCTGGCTACACCTTC
>TRBV19|TRBD1|NA|TRBJ1-1
CASSLMSWQGGNTEAFF
TGTGCCAGTAGTCTAATGTCGTGGCAGGGGGGTAATACTGAAGCTTTCTTT
>TRBV2|NA|NA|TRBJ1-5
CASAYSSVGQPQHF
TGTGCCAGCGCTTACTCTTCGGTTGGTCAGCCCCAGCATTTT
>TRBV7-1|NA|few|TRBJ2-5
CASSLGFGETQYF
TGTGCCAGCAGCTTAGGTTTTGGGGAGACCCAGTACTTC
>TRBV28|TRBD2|NA|TRBJ2-1
CASRPQTSGNTYNEQFF
TGTGCCAGCAGACCCCAGACTAGCGGGAATACCTACAATGAGCAGTTCTTC
>TRBV19|NA|NA|TRBJ1-1
CASSLAVSMNTEAFF
TGTGCCAGTAGTCTCGCGGTGAGCATGAACACTGAAGCTTTCTTT
>TRBV19|NA|NA|TRBJ1-1
CASSIGRAGTTEAFF
TGTGCCAGTAGTATTGGTAGGGCAGGGACCACTGAAGCTTTCTTT
>TRBV7-1|NA|NA|TRBJ2-7
CASSKGGQGDYEQYF
TGTGCCAGCAGCAAGGGTGGCCAGGGCGATTACGAGCAGTACTTC
>TRBV6-8|NA|few|TRBJ1-1
CASRYRFGNTEAFF
TGTGCCAGCAGATACAGGTTTGGGAACACTGAAGCTTTCTTT
>TRBV25-1|NA|once|TRBJ1-1
CASSDRGPENTEAFF
TGTGCCAGCAGTGACAGGGGCCCCGAGAACACTGAAGCTTTCTTT
>TRBV28|NA|medium-sized|TRBJ2-1
CASSPRGQGSNEQFF
TGTGCCAGCAGTCCCCGTGGGCAAGGAAGCAATGAGCAGTTCTTC
>TRBV18|TRBD1|NA|TRBJ2-2
CASSLIGGQDTGELFF
TGTGCCAGCTCCCTAATAGGAGGACAGGACACCGGGGAGCTGTTTTTT
>TRBV29-1|NA|NA|TRBJ2-7
CSVEDYDGSDEQYF
TGCAGCGTTGAAGATTACGACGGGAGCGACGAGCAGTACTTC
>TRBV5-1|NA|NA|TRBJ2-5
CASSLVPSGETQYF
TGCGCCAGCAGCTTGGTCCCGAGCGGGGAGACCCAGTACTTC
>TRBV25-1|TRBD1|NA|TRBJ1-2
CASSDPSDPRQGNYGYTF
TGTGCCAGCAGTGACCCTTCCGATCCGAGACAGGGGAACTATGGCTACACCTTC
>TRBV29-1|NA|NA|TRBJ1-4
CSVAGVGEKLFF
TGCAGCGTTGCAGGGGTAGGTGAAAAACTGTTTTTT
>TRBV27|TRBD2|NA|TRBJ2-1
CASSLRGTSEYNEQFF
TGTGCCAGCAGTTTACGAGGGACTAGCGAATACAATGAGCAGTTCTTC
>TRBV14|TRBD2|NA|TRBJ2-7
CASSQVSGRAVGEQYF
TGTGCCAGCAGCCAAGTAAGCGGGAGGGCCGTCGGGGAGCAGTACTTC
>TRBV29-1|TRBD1|NA|TRBJ2-1
CSVEPGQGKNEQFF
TGCAGCGTTGAACCGGGACAGGGGAAAAATGAGCAGTTCTTC
>TRBV19|NA|NA|TRBJ1-4
CASSIEGLRNEKLFF
TGTGCCAGTAGTATAGAGGGGCTGCGCAATGAAAAACTGTTTTTT
>TRBV7-7|NA|few|TRBJ1-5
CASSLEFGGHQPQHF
TGTGCCAGCAGCTTAGAGTTTGGAGGGCATCAGCCCCAGCATTTT
>TRBV28|TRBD1|few|TRBJ1-5
CASRAGTGDNQPQHF
TGTGCCAGCAGGGCCGGGACAGGGGACAATCAGCCCCAGCATTTT
>TRBV6-1|TRBD1|few|TRBJ1-2
CASSEVGTGGASGYTF
TGTGCCAGCAGTGAAGTTGGGACAGGGGGCGCGTCTGGCTACACCTTC
>TRBV30|NA|medium-sized|TRBJ1-4
CAWSVRGEKLFF
TGTGCCTGGAGTGTACGCGGGGAAAAACTGTTTTTT
>TRBV5-1|NA|NA|TRBJ1-2
CASSLEGSFYGYTF
TGCGCCAGCAGCTTGGAAGGCTCGTTCTATGGCTACACCTTC
>TRBV28|NA|NA|TRBJ1-1
CASSRPHNTEAFF
TGTGCCAGCAGCCGGCCCCATAACACTGAAGCTTTCTTT
>TRBV28|TRBD1|once|TRBJ2-1
CASNIETGGWNEQFF
TGTGCCAGCAACATCGAGACAGGGGGCTGGAATGAGCAGTTCTTC
>TRBV4-2|TRBD1|few|TRBJ1-1
CASSLTGSPEAFF
TGTGCCAGCAGCCTGACAGGGTCCCCTGAAGCTTTCTTT
>TRBV12-5|NA|NA|TRBJ2-2
CASGLGSGTGELFF
TGTGCTAGTGGTTTGGGTAGTGGGACCGGGGAGCTGTTTTTT
>TRBV18|NA|few|TRBJ2-3
CASSPNPTDTQYF
TGTGCCAGCTCTCCAAACCCCACAGATACGCAGTATTTT
>TRBV11-3|TRBD1|NA|TRBJ1-6
CASSFQGQTNSPLHF
TGTGCCAGCAGCTTCCAGGGACAGACTAATTCACCCCTCCACTTT
>TRBV5-1|NA|NA|TRBJ1-6
CASSLSVNYNSPLHF
TGCGCCAGCAGCTTGTCCGTAAACTATAATTCACCCCTCCACTTT